These 3 T cell receptor beta chains were all obtained from the same sample, sequenced in a study of shared clonotypes between healthy human individuals. Clones were sequenced by immunoSEQ multiplex PCR, and TCRdb holds only the in-frame ones, with some missing. The sample contains 2,500,000 or so clones, roughly 92% of which appear only once. The specimen was naive CD4+ T cells from PBMCs. Subset defined: CD45RA+ positively selected. These receptor sequences come from a man between 18 and 29 years old in good health. Some clones in this sample may be carry-over from other donors' samples.

The chain joins TRBV4-2 to TRBJ2-1, with TRBD2 matching over 14 bases. Looked up from germline, CDR1 is LGHNA and CDR2 is YNFKEQ. V trimming: 3 bases; J trimming: 8 bases; junction bases outside the gene matches: 3. The CDR3 has 15 amino acids. The CDR3 DNA reads TGTGCCAGCAGCCAGGGACTAGCGGGAGCGGATGAGCAGTTCTTC. Residues: CASSQGLAGADEQFF.

With regard to this clone: This same CDR3 is encoded by further DNA sequences in the sample. The chain carries TRBV29-1 and TRBJ1-1; D remains ambiguous. Trimming pared 0 bases from V and 1 base from J, leaving 6 bases between. This CDR3 has 13 amino acids. Germline V gene lookup returns CDR1 SQVTM and CDR2 ANQGSEA. The CDR3 bases are TGCAGCGTTGAAGACAGACCGAACACTGAAGCTTTCTTT. This encodes CSVEDRPNTEAFF. The full variable domain, with the rest looked up from reference TRBV29-1 and TRBJ1-1, is SAVISQKPSRDICQRGTSLTIQCQVDSQVTMMFWYRQQPGQSLTLIATANQGSEATYESGFVIDKFPISRPNLTFSTLTVSNMSPEDSSIYLCSVEDRPNTEAFFGQGTRLTVV.

Concerning this clone itself: Other DNA sequences in this sample translate to the same CDR3. J is TRBJ2-7 and V is TRBV6-6; D is uncertain. There are 11 residues in the CDR3. Germline V gene data show CDR1 as MNHNY and CDR2 as SVGAGI (reference sequence). The V gene lost 5 bases and the J gene lost 4 bases, with 6 bases spanning the gap. CDR3 residues: CASSGRYEQYF. The CDR3 DNA sequence: TGTGCCAGCAGTGGGCGTTACGAGCAGTACTTC.